This record looks at one T cell receptor beta chain sequence and its context. Profiling relied on immunoSEQ multiplex PCR, and the TCRdb table lists in-frame clones only, not all of them. The sample shows around 100,000 clones, just over 90% of them seen only once. The CDR3 loop spans 15 amino acids. CDR1 WNHNN and CDR2 SYGVQD come from the germline V gene (reference sequence). J lost 10 bases, V lost 4 bases, and 10 bases had no gene match. These data are taken from a study of T cell changes during pregnancy in multiple sclerosis. The rearrangement uses TRBV10-1 and TRBJ2-1; 10 nucleotides line up with TRBD2. This TCR derives from a female donor with multiple sclerosis, enrolled in a pregnancy study. The sample was peripheral blood, taken after pregnancy. The CDR3 region is CASSGSGGAAGEQFF. DNA of the CDR3: TGCGCCAGCAGTGGGAGCGGGGGGGCCGCCGGGGAGCAGTTCTTC.